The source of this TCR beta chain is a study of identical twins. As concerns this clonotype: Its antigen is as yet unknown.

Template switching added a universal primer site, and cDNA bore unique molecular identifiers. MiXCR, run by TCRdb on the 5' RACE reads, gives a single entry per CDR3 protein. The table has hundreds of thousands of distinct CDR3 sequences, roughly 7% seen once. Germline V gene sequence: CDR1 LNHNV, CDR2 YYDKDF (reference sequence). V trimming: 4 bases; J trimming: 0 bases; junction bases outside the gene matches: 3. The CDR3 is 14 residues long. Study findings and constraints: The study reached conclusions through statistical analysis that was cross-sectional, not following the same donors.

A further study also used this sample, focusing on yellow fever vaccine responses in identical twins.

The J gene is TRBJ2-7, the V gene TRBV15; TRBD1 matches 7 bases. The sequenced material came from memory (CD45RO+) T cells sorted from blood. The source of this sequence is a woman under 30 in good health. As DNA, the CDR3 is TGTGCCACCAGCACCCGGGACAGCTCCTACGAGCAGTACTTC. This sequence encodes CATSTRDSSYEQYF.